This is a list of T cell receptor beta chains from one sample in a study of T cell repertoires in cytomegalovirus infection. TCRdb redid the calling of the reads with MiXCR, one entry per CDR3 protein. Of a few hundred thousand distinct CDR3 sequences in the sample, about 40% were seen once. Their recognized antigens are unknown. Sequenced material: cultured PBMCs, taken from culture after CMV antigen stimulation. The receptors come from a human donor in good health (CMV status not recorded). Some clones in this sample may be carry-over from other donors' samples. CDR3s include the opening cysteine and the closing phenylalanine or tryptophan. The D gene is left open where the match is weak. Expanded clones get a size class; other rows say once, few or many, or leave the size out.

d_call clone_size j_call v_call cdr3_nt cdr3_aa
TRBD1 NA TRBJ2-7 TRBV7-8 TGTGCCAGCAGCTCACCGGGACAGGGTACATTATACGAGCAGTACTTC CASSSPGQGTLYEQYF
NA NA TRBJ2-7 TRBV6-6 TGTGCCAGCACCGCGGACTACCGCTGGGAGCAGTACTTC CASTADYRWEQYF
NA NA TRBJ2-7 TRBV7-2 TGTGCCAGCAGCCCCCAGGCGCGGGGATCCGTCGAGCAGTACTTC CASSPQARGSVEQYF
NA NA TRBJ1-5 TRBV28 TGTGCCAGCACCGTAGACAGCTGGCCTAATCAGCCCCAGCATTTT CASTVDSWPNQPQHF
TRBD1 NA TRBJ1-5 TRBV7-8 TGTGCCAGCAGCTCACAGGGGGCAGCGGGGAGCAATCAGCCCCAGCATTTT CASSSQGAAGSNQPQHF
NA NA TRBJ1-6 TRBV28 TGTGCCAGCAGCGACACCATGAGCTCCTATAATTCACCCCTCCACTTT CASSDTMSSYNSPLHF
NA NA TRBJ1-1 TRBV2 TGTGCCAGCAGTGAAGGCTCCCCTCCAGGGGAAGCTTTCTTT CASSEGSPPGEAFF
NA few TRBJ1-1 TRBV6-6 TGTGCCAGCAGCGCCGGGACCGGCAGAACTGAAGCTTTCTTT CASSAGTGRTEAFF
NA few TRBJ2-5 TRBV7-2 TGTGCCAGCAGCCCCTTCTGGGGCGAGTGGCGGGAGACCCAGTACTTC CASSPFWGEWRETQYF
TRBD2 NA TRBJ2-5 TRBV27 TGTGCCAGCAGACTAGCGGGATTCTCTAAGGGAGAGACCCAGTACTTC CASRLAGFSKGETQYF
NA once TRBJ2-1 TRBV4-1 TGCGCCAGCAGCCAAGGAAGAAGGAGCTCCTACAATGAGCAGTTCTTC CASSQGRRSSYNEQFF
TRBD1 NA TRBJ1-4 TRBV5-1 TGCGCCAGCAGCCCCGGGACAGTGGGTGAAAAACTGTTTTTT CASSPGTVGEKLFF
NA NA TRBJ1-2 TRBV7-2 TGTGCCAGCAGCTTAGAGTATATGATAGGGGGCTACACCTTC CASSLEYMIGGYTF
NA NA TRBJ2-1 TRBV2 TGTGCCAGCAGTGAAGCGGCCTATCTTAACAGGGAGTGGGACAATGAGCAGTTCTTC CASSEAAYLNREWDNEQFF
NA NA TRBJ2-7 TRBV6-1 TGTGCCACCATACCTAGGGGATACGAGCAGTACTTC CATIPRGYEQYF
NA NA TRBJ2-5 TRBV12-3/TRBV12-4 TGTGCCAGCAGTTTACTCAGGGCAGAGACCCAGTACTTC CASSLLRAETQYF
NA NA TRBJ2-7 TRBV12-3/TRBV12-4 TGTGCCAGCAGTTTAAGGAGCGGGTCCAGCGAGCAGTACTTC CASSLRSGSSEQYF
TRBD1 NA TRBJ2-4 TRBV28 TGTGCCAGCAGTTTAACAGGGGGCGGCATTCAGTACTTC CASSLTGGGIQYF
TRBD1 NA TRBJ2-3 TRBV25-1 TGTGCCAGCAGTGAGACACCGGGACAGGGGACAGATACGCAGTATTTT CASSETPGQGTDTQYF
TRBD2 NA TRBJ2-3 TRBV4-3 TGCGCCAGCAGCCAAGGGACTAGGGTGGGTGAAGGTACGCAGTATTTT CASSQGTRVGEGTQYF
NA few TRBJ2-1 TRBV7-2 TGTGCCAGCAGCTTAGGGGACTTAGCCGGGGATGAGCAGTTCTTC CASSLGDLAGDEQFF
NA NA TRBJ2-7 TRBV7-2 TGTGCCAGCAGCTTGGCGGATGGGATCAAGCAGTACTTC CASSLADGIKQYF